What follows is one TCR beta chain and its context. The target antigen is unknown. This may stem from a read error, because a much larger clone lies one nucleotide away. The sorted Tregs were CD4+CD25+CD127-/low cells. A single record per CDR3 protein comes from TCRdb applying MiXCR to the 5' RACE reads. The sample consists of roughly 30,000 distinct CDR3 sequences, 25% to 30% of them appearing once. V was clipped by 7 bases and J by 2 bases; unmatched bases: 10. From germline, CDR1 is MNHEY and CDR2 SMNVEV (reference sequence). This CDR3 is built from 15 residues. Study findings and constraints: The TCR gene usage of tumor memory CD4+ T cells clustered together with blood and lymph node memory CD4+ cells and with lymph node naive CD4+ cells.

The TCR originated in a female donor with breast cancer. The V and J genes are TRBV27 and TRBJ1-2; 7 bases are shared with TRBD1. The specimen was tumor-infiltrating Tregs sorted from the breast tumor. CDR3 region: CASTPRQGRNYGYTF. The CDR3 DNA follows: TGTGCCAGCACCCCTAGACAGGGTAGAAACTATGGCTACACCTTC.